The rows below give T cell receptor beta chains drawn from one sample of a study of blood T cell repertoires in COVID-19. Data came from immunoSEQ multiplex PCR; TCRdb stores just in-frame clones and leaves some out. The sample lists some 58,000 clones, approximately 78% occurring once. Sequenced input: peripheral blood. The receptors were gathered from a man aged 60 to 75 with COVID-19, enrolled during active disease. CDR3s include the opening cysteine and the closing phenylalanine or tryptophan. D genes are given only for firm matches. Some rows mark clone size as missing; the rest say once, few, many or name a class of expanded clone.

V gene	clone size	D gene	J gene	CDR3 protein	CDR3 DNA
TRBV6-6	once	.	TRBJ1-5	CASSTGSSNQPQHF	TGTGCCAGCAGTACAGGGAGCAGCAATCAGCCCCAGCATTTT
TRBV6-8	.	TRBD2	TRBJ2-1	CASSTGLENEQFF	TGTGCCAGCAGTACAGGACTAGAGAATGAGCAGTTCTTC
TRBV4-1	few	.	TRBJ1-2	CASSQSAGASYGYTF	TGCGCCAGCAGCCAATCGGCAGGTGCCAGCTATGGCTACACCTTC
TRBV7-3	.	TRBD2	TRBJ2-3	CASSFLASGGRRDTQYF	TGTGCCAGCAGCTTCTTGGCTAGCGGGGGCCGAAGAGATACGCAGTATTTT
TRBV7-9	few	.	TRBJ2-7	CASSLAGEGEQYF	TGTGCCAGCAGCTTAGCGGGAGAGGGCGAGCAGTACTTC
TRBV6-4	once	.	TRBJ2-3	CASSVGGSTDTQYF	TGTGCCAGCAGTGTGGGGGGAAGCACAGATACGCAGTATTTT
TRBV5-1	.	.	TRBJ2-3	CASTTEGGNTDTQYF	TGCGCCAGCACCACGGAAGGGGGAAACACAGATACGCAGTATTTT
TRBV12-3/TRBV12-4	.	.	TRBJ2-7	CASSFPGRYEQYF	TGTGCCAGCAGTTTCCCCGGTCGCTACGAGCAGTACTTC
TRBV28	.	.	TRBJ2-2	CASSSIGRDISGELFF	TGTGCCAGCAGTTCTATAGGCAGGGATATCTCCGGGGAGCTGTTTTTT
TRBV27	.	.	TRBJ2-1	CASSWQGFYNEQFF	TGTGCCAGCAGTTGGCAGGGGTTCTACAATGAGCAGTTCTTC
TRBV7-7	once	.	TRBJ2-5	CASSPVNQETQYF	TGTGCTAGCAGCCCGGTAAATCAAGAGACCCAGTACTTC
TRBV7-2	.	TRBD1	TRBJ1-1	CASSLGGPKGANTEAFF	TGTGCCAGCAGCTTAGGGGGTCCGAAGGGGGCGAACACTGAAGCTTTCTTT
TRBV5-6	once	.	TRBJ2-1	CASSLAATASYNEQFF	TGTGCCAGCAGCTTGGCGGCGACAGCCTCCTACAATGAGCAGTTCTTC
TRBV29-1	.	TRBD2	TRBJ2-2	CSYRGGRTGELFF	TGCAGCTATAGAGGCGGGAGGACCGGGGAGCTGTTTTTT
TRBV5-1	.	.	TRBJ2-2	CASSMGMSNTGELFF	TGCGCCAGCAGCATGGGTATGTCGAACACCGGGGAGCTGTTTTTT
TRBV11-3	.	TRBD2	TRBJ2-7	CASSLVSGGRGVEQYF	TGTGCCAGCAGCTTAGTGTCGGGCGGGAGGGGGGTCGAGCAGTACTTC
TRBV5-1	few	.	TRBJ2-1	CASSLARKSPSYEQFF	TGCGCCAGCAGCTTGGCGAGGAAGAGCCCCTCTTATGAGCAGTTCTTC
TRBV18	.	.	TRBJ1-1	CASSPLDMNTEAFF	TGTGCCAGCTCACCACTCGACATGAACACTGAAGCTTTCTTT
TRBV7-2	.	TRBD1	TRBJ1-6	CASSSRQGQGDTLHF	TGTGCCAGCAGCTCCCGCCAAGGACAGGGGGACACCCTCCACTTT
TRBV3-1/TRBV3-2	.	TRBD1	TRBJ1-1	CASSQDPTGARIAFF	TGTGCCAGCAGCCAAGATCCGACAGGGGCGCGAATAGCTTTCTTT
TRBV3-1/TRBV3-2	.	TRBD2	TRBJ2-2	CASSPVAGPTGELFF	TGTGCCAGCAGCCCAGTAGCGGGGCCAACCGGGGAGCTGTTTTTT
TRBV6-1	once	.	TRBJ2-7	CASSETGWGSYEQYF	TGTGCCAGCAGTGAAACAGGGTGGGGATCCTACGAGCAGTACTTC
TRBV5-1	.	.	TRBJ1-2	CASSSGQAGRGYGYTF	TGCGCCAGCAGCTCGGGCCAGGCTGGACGGGGCTATGGCTACACCTTC
TRBV6-1	.	.	TRBJ2-1	CASSESKAFWGISEQFF	TGTGCCAGCAGTGAATCTAAGGCCTTCTGGGGCATATCTGAGCAGTTCTTC
TRBV11-2	.	.	TRBJ2-7	CASGLGRGLSYEQYF	TGTGCCAGCGGACTGGGGCGGGGTCTCTCCTACGAGCAGTACTTC
TRBV6-1	.	TRBD1	TRBJ2-1	CASSEQQGVSDEQFF	TGTGCCAGCAGTGAACAGCAGGGGGTAAGCGATGAGCAGTTCTTC
TRBV2	.	TRBD1	TRBJ2-7	CASSEWGQGDEQYF	TGTGCCAGCAGTGAATGGGGACAGGGTGACGAGCAGTACTTC
TRBV7-2	.	TRBD2	TRBJ2-1	CASSGRTSGRPRDEQFF	TGTGCCAGCAGCGGTCGGACTAGCGGGAGGCCTAGGGATGAGCAGTTCTTC
TRBV11-3	.	.	TRBJ2-1	CASSLEGGDGYNEQFF	TGTGCCAGCAGCTTAGAAGGGGGAGATGGCTACAATGAGCAGTTCTTC
TRBV29-1	.	.	TRBJ2-5	CSVVSRETQYF	TGCAGCGTTGTATCCCGAGAGACCCAGTACTTC
TRBV11-2	.	.	TRBJ1-3	CASSLVPSSGNTIYF	TGTGCCAGCAGCTTAGTCCCATCGAGTGGAAACACCATATATTTT
TRBV6-1	.	TRBD2	TRBJ2-7	CASSENPPGGNYEQYF	TGTGCCAGCAGTGAAAACCCTCCGGGGGGAAACTACGAGCAGTACTTC
TRBV2	.	.	TRBJ2-2	CASSGQPTSNTGELFF	TGTGCCAGCAGTGGACAACCAACCTCGAACACCGGGGAGCTGTTTTTT
TRBV5-1	.	TRBD1	TRBJ2-2	CASGDRGPGELFF	TGCGCCAGCGGGGACAGGGGTCCCGGGGAGCTGTTTTTT
TRBV7-6	.	.	TRBJ2-7	CASSLSVGVAYEQYF	TGTGCCAGCAGCTTATCAGTGGGAGTGGCTTACGAGCAGTACTTC
TRBV5-1	.	TRBD1	TRBJ2-5	CASSTDRVGETQYF	TGCGCCAGCAGTACGGACAGGGTCGGGGAGACCCAGTACTTC
TRBV5-8	.	.	TRBJ1-1	CASSFRNTEAFF	TGTGCCAGCAGCTTTAGGAACACTGAAGCTTTCTTT
TRBV9	.	TRBD1	TRBJ2-7	CASSVEQGSSYEQYF	TGTGCCAGCAGCGTAGAACAGGGGAGCTCCTACGAGCAGTACTTC
TRBV7-6	.	.	TRBJ1-1	CASSLVLGLNTEAFF	TGTGCCAGCAGCTTAGTACTGGGCTTGAACACTGAAGCTTTCTTT
TRBV19	few	TRBD1	TRBJ1-2	CASSIRTGSGYTF	TGTGCCAGTAGTATAAGGACAGGGAGTGGCTACACCTTC
TRBV7-8	once	.	TRBJ2-5	CASSPDSQTQYF	TGTGCCAGCAGCCCCGACAGTCAGACCCAGTACTTC
TRBV6-5	.	.	TRBJ2-7	CASKTPGAPYEQYF	TGTGCCAGCAAGACGCCAGGGGCGCCCTACGAGCAGTACTTC
TRBV10-2	.	TRBD1	TRBJ1-2	CASSVGQGNYGYTF	TGCGCCAGCAGTGTGGGACAGGGGAACTATGGCTACACCTTC
TRBV11-2	.	TRBD1	TRBJ1-2	CASSSGQNYGYTF	TGTGCCAGCAGCTCGGGACAGAACTATGGCTACACCTTC
TRBV4-3	.	.	TRBJ2-1	CASSQEAGRTYNEQFF	TGCGCCAGCAGCCAGGAGGCGGGAAGAACCTACAATGAGCAGTTCTTC
TRBV5-1	few	TRBD1	TRBJ2-7	CASSLSGQGPYEQYF	TGCGCCAGCAGCTTGTCGGGACAGGGGCCCTACGAGCAGTACTTC
TRBV5-1	.	TRBD2	TRBJ2-1	CASSSGTSLYNEQFF	TGCGCCAGCAGTTCCGGGACTAGCTTATACAATGAGCAGTTCTTC
TRBV13	.	.	TRBJ2-7	CASTGVGLPSYEQYF	TGTGCCAGCACCGGCGTAGGACTCCCCTCCTACGAGCAGTACTTC
TRBV23-1	.	.	TRBJ2-5	CASSQLSGRDETQYF	TGCGCCAGCAGTCAACTATCAGGCAGGGATGAGACCCAGTACTTC
TRBV6-6	few	TRBD1	TRBJ1-1	CASSQRQGMPFF	TGTGCCAGCAGTCAAAGACAGGGGATGCCTTTCTTT
TRBV5-1	.	.	TRBJ2-5	CASSPQGSQETQYF	TGCGCCAGCAGCCCCCAGGGGAGCCAAGAGACCCAGTACTTC
TRBV6-1	once	TRBD2	TRBJ2-5	CASSEATSGGLLTQYF	TGTGCCAGCAGTGAAGCGACAAGCGGGGGGCTACTGACCCAGTACTTC